This T cell receptor (beta chain) was recovered during a study of CD8 T cells in Susac syndrome. cDNA came from approximately 0.5 to 1 ug RNA primed by random hexamers. TCRdb processed the immunoSEQ multiplex PCR reads anew with MiXCR; each CDR3 protein has one entry. The sample contains around 95,000 distinct CDR3 sequences, about 95% of which appear only once. Notes on this clonotype: Its target is not known.

The study, taken as a whole, reports: It was acknowledged in the study that its TCR sequencing and HLA analysis involved a relatively small number of individuals.

Sequencing of TCR beta, carried out with a high-throughput approach, was applied to CD8+ and CD4+ T cells from the blood. The sequenced sample consisted of CD8+ T cells from PBMCs. The receptor was derived from a human donor with Susac syndrome.

CDR3 nucleotide sequence: TGTGCCAGCAGACTCGGACAGGGGAATCTGTTTTTT. Amino acid sequence: CASRLGQGNLFF. The chain uses TRBV12-3 or TRBV12-4 and TRBJ2-2, with 9 bases matching TRBD1. V shed 6 bases, J shed 14 bases, and the junction held 7 bases outside the gene matches. The CDR3 is made up of 12 amino acids.